This T cell receptor beta chain was profiled in a study of shared clonotypes between healthy human individuals. Investigators spread the genomic DNA of each subset evenly over several immunoSEQ plates. Measured with immunoSEQ multiplex PCR; TCRdb has only the in-frame clones, and not every one. The repertoire holds a few million clones, with roughly 92% as singletons. Germline V lookup: CDR1 SGHDT, CDR2 YYEEEE. The CDR3 is 15 residues long. Losses at the gene ends were 2 bases for V and 4 bases for J; bases not matched to a gene: 8. The source is a man between 18 and 29 years old in good health. This rearrangement joins TRBV5-6 to TRBJ1-1; 7 bases line up with TRBD1. The source material was naive CD4+ T cells sorted from blood. The sample's subset: CD45RA+ positively selected. CDR3 sequence: CASSFSDRAGTEAFF. For the CDR3, the DNA is TGTGCCAGCAGCTTTTCTGACAGGGCAGGCACTGAAGCTTTCTTT.